What follows are 26 T cell receptor beta chains derived from one specimen sequenced in a study of blood T cell repertoires in COVID-19. Assay used: immunoSEQ multiplex PCR; TCRdb lists only in-frame clones, some missing. The sample gives some 240,000 clones, roughly four fifths of which show up once; around 12% is in the top ten. Sequenced: peripheral blood. Receptors originate from a woman aged 60 to 75 with active or convalescent COVID-19.

This chain uses TRBV9 with TRBJ1-1, with D possibly being TRBD1 (6 bases). CDR3 length: 15 amino acids. The V gene's germline CDR1 is SGDLS and CDR2 YYNGEE. V was pared by 4 bases and J by 0 bases, with 13 bases between. The CDR3 reads CASSPRQDMNTEAFF. CDR3 nucleotides: TGTGCCAGCAGCCCCCGACAGGACATGAACACTGAAGCTTTCTTT.

The chain links TRBV30 to TRBJ2-5, with TRBD1 matching 8 bases. This CDR3 has 13 residues. Germline V lookup: CDR1 GTSNPN, CDR2 SVGIG (reference sequence). V shed 7 bases and J 3 bases; nucleotides not matched to a gene: 7. DNA of the CDR3: TGTGCCTTCCTAACACAGGGGGAAGAGACCCAGTACTTC. Encoded protein: CAFLTQGEETQYF.

The chain recombines TRBV9 with TRBJ2-2, with 10 positions matching TRBD2. Losses at the gene ends were 5 bases for V and 4 bases for J; bases not matched to a gene: 8. Germline V gene data show CDR1 as SGDLS and CDR2 as YYNGEE. The CDR3 sequence is 16 residues long. The CDR3 loop is CASSKGTSAGTGELFF. Here the CDR3 DNA reads TGTGCCAGCAGTAAGGGGACTAGCGCTGGCACCGGGGAGCTGTTTTTT.

The V and J genes are TRBV7-9 and TRBJ1-4; 10 bases line up with TRBD1. The germline V gene has CDR1 SEHNR and CDR2 FQNEAQ (reference sequence). The CDR3 is 15 amino acids. V was clipped by 0 bases and J by 8 bases; unmatched bases: 3. CDR3 amino acids: CASSLADRGGEKLFF. CDR3 in DNA: TGTGCCAGCAGCTTAGCGGACAGGGGGGGAGAAAAACTGTTTTTT.

This clone was found a few times. The chain carries TRBV10-1 and TRBJ2-7; tentatively, D is TRBD2 (5 bases). Per the germline V gene, CDR1 is WNHNN and CDR2 is SYGVQD (reference sequence). The CDR3 extends over 14 amino acids. V lost 6 bases, J lost 0 bases, and 12 bases lay in between. This CDR3 is CASRGRGISYEQYF. CDR3 nucleotides: TGCGCCAGCAGGGGGAGAGGGATCTCCTACGAGCAGTACTTC.

The chain employs TRBV7-9 and TRBJ1-5, with D unclear. The CDR3 has 14 amino acids. V dropped 5 bases and J dropped 5 bases, with 13 bases sitting between them. Germline V gives CDR1 SEHNR, CDR2 FQNEAQ (reference sequence). CDR3 nucleotide sequence: TGTGCCAGCAGCCCTTCTTCTGAGGATCAGCCCCAGCATTTT. This sequence encodes CASSPSSEDQPQHF.

This clone was found once. The chain employs TRBV19 and TRBJ1-4; weak D call: TRBD1 (5 bases). Germline loops: CDR1 LNHDA, CDR2 SQIVND (reference sequence). CDR3 length equals 17 residues. With 3 bases removed from V and 3 bases from J, the gap between germline ends came to 17 bases. CDR3 in DNA: TGTGCCAGTAGTATCCCTCTCGGGGCGGGAGCTAATGAAAAACTGTTTTTT. Translation gives CASSIPLGAGANEKLFF.

The chain carries TRBV6-5 and TRBJ1-1, with D perhaps TRBD1 (6 bases). Germline lookup yields CDR1 MNHEY and CDR2 SVGAGI. CDR3 length equals 14 residues. Trimming left V 0 bases short and J 6 bases short, with 11 bases between. The CDR3 region has the DNA TGTGCCAGCAGTTACTCCGGGGACACACCTGAAGCTTTCTTT. Protein product: CASSYSGDTPEAFF.

The chain recombines TRBV2 with TRBJ2-5, with 8 bases aligning to TRBD2. CDR1 and CDR2 (germline): SNHLY, FYNNEI. The V and J ends lost 6 bases and 5 bases, in that order; junction bases with no gene match: 11. This CDR3 comprises 15 residues. The DNA for the CDR3 is TGTGCCAGCAGACTCGACTTAGCGGGGAGCGAGACCCAGTACTTC. The encoded protein is CASRLDLAGSETQYF. Variable domain in full (rest from reference TRBV2 and TRBJ2-5): EPEVTQTPSHQVTQMGQEVILRCVPISNHLYFYWYRQILGQKVEFLVSFYNNEISEKSEIFDDQFSVERPDGSNFTLKIRSTKLEDSAMYFCASRLDLAGSETQYFGPGTRLLVL.

This chain links TRBV25-1 with TRBJ2-1; 10 nucleotides match TRBD2. The CDR3 extends over 14 amino acids. The germline gives CDR1 MGHDK, CDR2 SYGVNS. V was pared by 5 bases and J by 12 bases, with 10 bases of the junction left unmatched. The CDR3 DNA follows: TGTGCCAGCAGTTGGCTAGCGGGGGAGTCTCCGCAGTTCTTC. Protein sequence: CASSWLAGESPQFF. Looking up the rest from reference TRBV25-1 and TRBJ2-1 gives the full variable domain: EADIYQTPRYLVIGTGKKITLECSQTMGHDKMYWYQQDPGMELHLIHYSYGVNSTEKGDLSSESTVSRIRTEHFPLTLESARPSHTSQYLCASSWLAGESPQFFGPGTRLTVL.

This clone showed up just a few times. J is TRBJ1-2 and V is TRBV15; D might be TRBD1 (6 bases). V gave up 4 bases and J gave up 4 bases, with 16 bases separating them. This CDR3 has 15 residues. The V gene's germline CDR1 is LNHNV and CDR2 YYDKDF (reference sequence). CDR3 in amino acids: CATSTNRDIRYGYTF. CDR3 in DNA: TGTGCCACCAGCACCAACAGGGATATACGCTATGGCTACACCTTC.

The V call is TRBV5-1, the J call TRBJ2-3, with TRBD1 matching 7 bases. Unmatched junction bases numbered 6, after V lost 3 bases and J lost 2 bases. This CDR3 has 15 amino acids. Looked up from germline, CDR1 is SGHRS and CDR2 is YFSETQ. CDR3 protein: CASSSSTGPTDTQYF. The CDR3 DNA follows: TGCGCCAGCAGCTCCTCGACAGGGCCCACAGATACGCAGTATTTT.

This clone was found many times. The chain carries TRBV6-6 and TRBJ2-6; no definite D call. V lost 5 bases and J 3 bases, leaving 8 bases between the germline ends. CDR1 is MNHNY, CDR2 SVGAGI, per germline (reference sequence). The CDR3 is 14 residues long. CDR3 in amino acids: CASSTIRGANVLTF. CDR3 in DNA: TGTGCCAGCAGTACTATACGTGGGGCCAACGTCCTGACTTTC.

The V and J genes are TRBV5-4 and TRBJ2-1, with 9 bases fitting TRBD1. Germline lookup yields CDR1 SGHNT and CDR2 YYREEE (reference sequence). The CDR3 contains 16 residues. Trimming at V came to 4 bases and at J to 6 bases, leaving 11 bases not matched to a gene. This CDR3 is CASSPRDRVGRNEQFF. Written as DNA, the CDR3 is TGTGCCAGCAGCCCCCGGGACAGGGTGGGGCGCAATGAGCAGTTCTTC.

J is TRBJ2-1 and V is TRBV18; 10 bases are shared with TRBD1. J gave up 9 bases and V 3 bases, and 5 bases lay outside the gene matches. The CDR3 loop spans 14 amino acids. The germline V gene has CDR1 KGHSH and CDR2 LQKENI. The CDR3 is CASSPGTGETEQFF. DNA for the CDR3: TGTGCCAGCTCACCCGGGACAGGGGAGACTGAGCAGTTCTTC.

The V and J genes are TRBV6-5 and TRBJ2-7; 10 bases are shared with TRBD1. CDR3 length: 15 residues. With 6 bases clipped from V and 5 bases from J, the junction kept 10 bases outside the gene matches. Germline lookup yields CDR1 MNHEY and CDR2 SVGAGI. This chain's CDR3 is CASRPWTGGHDEQYF. The CDR3 coding sequence is TGTGCCAGCAGACCTTGGACAGGGGGTCACGACGAGCAGTACTTC.

This chain links TRBV20-1 with TRBJ1-4; D is ambiguous. V dropped 2 bases and J dropped 8 bases, with 6 bases sitting between them. CDR1 is DFQATT, CDR2 SNEGSKA, per germline (reference sequence). CDR3 length: 11 amino acids. The CDR3 sequence: CSARRSEKLFF. CDR3 in DNA: TGCAGTGCTAGAAGGAGCGAAAAACTGTTTTTT.

The V call is TRBV2, the J call TRBJ1-2; 7 bases match TRBD1. This CDR3 has 13 residues. Germline lookup yields CDR1 SNHLY and CDR2 FYNNEI. Trimming cost V 7 bases and J 7 bases; bases outside gene matches: 9. This chain's CDR3 is CASTPSTGFGYTF. CDR3 sequence (DNA): TGTGCCAGCACCCCGTCGACAGGGTTTGGCTACACCTTC.

This clone was observed a single time. V usage is TRBV19 and J usage is TRBJ2-6; tentatively, D is TRBD2 (5 bases). Trimming removed 4 bases from V and 3 bases from J, with 13 bases in between. This CDR3 has 16 amino acids. Germline CDR1 is LNHDA and CDR2 is SQIVND (reference sequence). The chain's CDR3 is CASSRGTGFGANVLTF. The CDR3 bases are TGTGCCAGTAGTAGGGGTACGGGATTTGGGGCCAACGTCCTGACTTTC.

The rearrangement joins TRBV6-1 to TRBJ2-3; 13 bases are shared with TRBD2. The germline gives CDR1 MNHNS, CDR2 SASEGT. Losses at the gene ends were 3 bases for V and 6 bases for J; bases not matched to a gene: 3. This CDR3 is 15 amino acids long. DNA of the CDR3: TGTGCCAGCAGTGAGACACTAGCGGGGGGGGATACGCAGTATTTT. This codes for CASSETLAGGDTQYF.

CDR3 region: CASIFLPTGRELFF. Written as DNA, the CDR3 is TGTGCCAGCATATTCCTCCCCACAGGGAGGGAACTGTTTTTT. The chain couples TRBV21-1 to TRBJ1-4. TRBV21-1 is shown as a pseudogene. The CDR3 sequence is 14 residues long.

The table lists this clone with a few counts. The rearrangement links TRBV10-3 to TRBJ2-3; D possibly corresponds to TRBD2 (5 bases). V was shortened by 2 bases and J by 4 bases, with 7 bases between the two germline ends. Germline CDR1 is ENHRY and CDR2 is SYGVKD. This CDR3 comprises 13 residues. CDR3 in amino acids: CAISEMGADTQYF. CDR3 DNA: TGTGCCATCAGTGAGATGGGAGCAGATACGCAGTATTTT.

V and J are TRBV7-2 and TRBJ1-4, with TRBD1 matching 8 bases. V trimming: 4 bases; J trimming: 7 bases; junction bases outside the gene matches: 5. The CDR3 is 14 residues long. Germline CDR1 SGHTA, CDR2 FQGNSA. The CDR3 loop is CASSSQGAVEKLFF. CDR3 coding DNA: TGTGCCAGCAGCTCCCAGGGGGCAGTTGAAAAACTGTTTTTT.

The rearrangement uses TRBV9 and TRBJ1-2; weak D call: TRBD1 (5 bases). Trimming stripped 0 bases from V and 3 bases from J, with 9 bases between. Germline V lookup: CDR1 SGDLS, CDR2 YYNGEE. CDR3 size: 14 residues. The CDR3, as DNA: TGTGCCAGCAGCGTAGGCGGCAGGGACTATGGCTACACCTTC. This translates into CASSVGGRDYGYTF.

The chain recombines TRBV7-3 with TRBJ2-5; 11 nucleotides align to TRBD1. The V gene end was trimmed by 0 bases and the J gene end by 5 bases; junction bases not matched to a gene: 11. The CDR3 is made up of 18 amino acids. Germline assignment: CDR1 SGHTA and CDR2 FQGTGA. CDR3 coding DNA: TGTGCCAGCAGCTTAACCCCCTGGACAGGGGGCCTTGGGGAGACCCAGTACTTC. It codes for CASSLTPWTGGLGETQYF.

V gene TRBV24-1 combines with J gene TRBJ1-5, with D possibly being TRBD1 (5 bases). Germline assignment: CDR1 KGHDR and CDR2 SFDVKD. This CDR3 is built from 16 residues. Trimming stripped 0 bases from V and 0 bases from J, with 8 bases between. CDR3 loop: CATSDLTGPSNQPQHF. The CDR3 nucleotides read TGTGCCACCAGTGATTTGACAGGCCCTAGCAATCAGCCCCAGCATTTT.